The TCR beta chain under discussion was sequenced for a study of blood T cell dynamics during melanoma immunotherapy. About the study: Metastatic melanoma patients received first-line pembrolizumab or nivolumab plus ipilimumab.

Germline trimming cut 5 bases from V and 6 bases from J; bases unmatched to any gene: 9. Germline V gene data show CDR1 as LNHDA and CDR2 as SQIVND (reference sequence). This CDR3 has 16 residues. Assay used: immunoSEQ multiplex PCR; TCRdb lists only in-frame clones, some missing. The data show about 6,700 clones, around 80% seen once. The time point: pre-treatment baseline. Apart from two fast progressors, RECIST 1.1 response was judged 12 weeks post-infusion. This sample comprised blood, obtained from a patient treated with checkpoint blockade. The chain recombines TRBV19 with TRBJ1-6; 8 bases map to TRBD1. This receptor was obtained from a human donor with melanoma. Some clones in this sample may be carry-over from other donors' samples. The CDR3 reads CASSSRTGSFNSPLHF. Written as DNA, the CDR3 is TGTGCCAGTAGTTCCCGGACAGGGTCGTTTAATTCACCCCTCCACTTT.